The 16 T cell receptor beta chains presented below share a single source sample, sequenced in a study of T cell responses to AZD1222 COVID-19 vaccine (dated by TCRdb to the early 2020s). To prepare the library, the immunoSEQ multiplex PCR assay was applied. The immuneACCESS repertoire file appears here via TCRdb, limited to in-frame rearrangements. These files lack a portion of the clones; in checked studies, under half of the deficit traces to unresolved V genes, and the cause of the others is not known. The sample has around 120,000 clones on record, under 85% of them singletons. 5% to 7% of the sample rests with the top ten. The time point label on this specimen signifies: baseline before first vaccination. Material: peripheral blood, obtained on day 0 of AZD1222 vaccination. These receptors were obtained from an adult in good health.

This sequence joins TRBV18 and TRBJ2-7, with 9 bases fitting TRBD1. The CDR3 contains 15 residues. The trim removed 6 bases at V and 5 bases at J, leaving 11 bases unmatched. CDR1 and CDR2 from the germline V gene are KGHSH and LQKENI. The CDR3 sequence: CASSQTRDRVDEQYF. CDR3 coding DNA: TGTGCCAGCTCTCAAACCCGGGACAGGGTGGACGAGCAGTACTTC.

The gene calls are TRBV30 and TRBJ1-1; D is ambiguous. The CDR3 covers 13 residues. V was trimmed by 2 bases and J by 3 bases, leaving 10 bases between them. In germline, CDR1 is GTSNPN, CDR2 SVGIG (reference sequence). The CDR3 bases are TGTGCCTGGAGTATATACGTGTACACTGAAGCTTTCTTT. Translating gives CAWSIYVYTEAFF.

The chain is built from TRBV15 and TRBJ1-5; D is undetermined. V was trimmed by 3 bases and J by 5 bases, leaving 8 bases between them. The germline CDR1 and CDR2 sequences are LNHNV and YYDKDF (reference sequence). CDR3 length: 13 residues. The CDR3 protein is CATSSEGDQPQHF. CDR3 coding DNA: TGTGCCACCAGCAGTGAAGGAGATCAGCCCCAGCATTTT.

The CDR3 spells CASSIKGASWGQPQHF. The CDR3 DNA sequence: TGTGCCAGTAGTATAAAGGGAGCAAGCTGGGGTCAGCCCCAGCATTTT. V is TRBV19 and J is TRBJ1-5; D gene ambiguous. The CDR3 length is 16 residues. Trimming removed 2 bases from V and 6 bases from J, with 17 bases in between. Germline V gives CDR1 LNHDA, CDR2 SQIVND (reference sequence).

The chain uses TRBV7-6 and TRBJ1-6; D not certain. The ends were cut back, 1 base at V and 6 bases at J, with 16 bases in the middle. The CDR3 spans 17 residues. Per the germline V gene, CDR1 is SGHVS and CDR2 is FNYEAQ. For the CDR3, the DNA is TGTGCCAGCAGCTTAGACGACTACCGGGCGCTTAATTCACCCCTCCACTTT. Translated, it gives CASSLDDYRALNSPLHF.

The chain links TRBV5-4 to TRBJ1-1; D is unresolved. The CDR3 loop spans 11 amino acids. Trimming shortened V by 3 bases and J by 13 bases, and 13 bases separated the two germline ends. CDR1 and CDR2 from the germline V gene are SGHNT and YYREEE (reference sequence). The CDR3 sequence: CASSSSTGIFF. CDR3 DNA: TGTGCCAGCAGCTCTTCGACGGGGATTTTCTTT.

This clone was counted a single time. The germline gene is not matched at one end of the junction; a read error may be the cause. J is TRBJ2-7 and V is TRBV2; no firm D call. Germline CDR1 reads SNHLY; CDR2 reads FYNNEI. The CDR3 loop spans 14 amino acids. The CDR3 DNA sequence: TGTGTCAGCAGTGGGTCCAGTACCCTACGGGAGCAGTACTTC. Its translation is CVSSGSSTLREQYF.

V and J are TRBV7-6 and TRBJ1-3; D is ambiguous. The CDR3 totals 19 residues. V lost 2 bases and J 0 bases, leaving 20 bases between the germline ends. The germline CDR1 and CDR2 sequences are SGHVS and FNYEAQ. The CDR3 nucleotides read TGTGCCAGCAGCTTATACCCACAATACGTAAGAGACTCTGGAAACACCATATATTTT. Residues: CASSLYPQYVRDSGNTIYF.

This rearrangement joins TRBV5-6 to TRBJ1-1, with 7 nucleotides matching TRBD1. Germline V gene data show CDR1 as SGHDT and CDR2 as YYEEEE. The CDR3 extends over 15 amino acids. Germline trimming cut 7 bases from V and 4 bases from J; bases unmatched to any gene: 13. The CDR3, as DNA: TGTGCCAGCCGAGGAGGGGGCGCGGGGACCACTGAAGCTTTCTTT. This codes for CASRGGGAGTTEAFF.

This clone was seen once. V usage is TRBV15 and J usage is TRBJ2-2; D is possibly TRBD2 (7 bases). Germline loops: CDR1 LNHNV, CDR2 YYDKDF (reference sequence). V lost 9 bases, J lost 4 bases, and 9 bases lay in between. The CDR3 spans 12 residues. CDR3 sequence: CATRGGTGELFF. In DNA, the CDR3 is TGTGCCACGAGGGGGGGCACCGGGGAGCTGTTTTTT.

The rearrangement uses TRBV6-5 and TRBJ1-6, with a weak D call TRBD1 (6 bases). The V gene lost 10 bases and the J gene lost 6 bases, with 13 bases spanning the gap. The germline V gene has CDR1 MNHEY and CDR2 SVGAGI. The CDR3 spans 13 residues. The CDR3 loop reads CATRGAGNSPLHF. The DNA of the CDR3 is TGTGCCACCCGGGGGGCAGGTAATTCACCCCTCCACTTT.

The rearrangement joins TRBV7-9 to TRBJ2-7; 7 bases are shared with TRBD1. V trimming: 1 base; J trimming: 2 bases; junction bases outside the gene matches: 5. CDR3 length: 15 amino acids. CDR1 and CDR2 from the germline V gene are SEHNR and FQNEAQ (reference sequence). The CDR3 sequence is CASSLGTGGTYEQYF. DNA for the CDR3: TGTGCCAGCAGCTTAGGGACAGGAGGAACCTACGAGCAGTACTTC. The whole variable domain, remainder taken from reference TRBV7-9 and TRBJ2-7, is DTGVSQNPRHKITKRGQNVTFRCDPISEHNRLYWYRQTLGQGPEFLTYFQNEAQLEKSRLLSDRFSAERPKGSFSTLEIQRTEQGDSAMYLCASSLGTGGTYEQYFGPGTRLTVT.

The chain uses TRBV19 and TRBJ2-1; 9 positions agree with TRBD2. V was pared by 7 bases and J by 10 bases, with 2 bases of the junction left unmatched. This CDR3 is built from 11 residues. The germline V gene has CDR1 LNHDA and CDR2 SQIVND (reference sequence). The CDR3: CASIGLAEQFF. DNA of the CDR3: TGTGCCAGTATCGGACTAGCGGAGCAGTTCTTC.

For the CDR3, the DNA is TGTGCCAGCAGTCCAAAACAGGGGTCGGGTCAGCCCCAGCATTTT. This translates into CASSPKQGSGQPQHF. This chain joins TRBV6-5 and TRBJ1-5; TRBD1 matches at 7 bases. The germline V gene encodes CDR1 MNHEY and CDR2 SVGAGI. The ends lost 5 bases at V and 6 bases at J; junction bases unmatched: 10. The CDR3 is 15 residues long.

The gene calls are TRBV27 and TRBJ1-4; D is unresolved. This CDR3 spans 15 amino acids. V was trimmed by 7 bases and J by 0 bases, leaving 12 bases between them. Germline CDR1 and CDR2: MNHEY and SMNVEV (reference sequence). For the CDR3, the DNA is TGTGCCAGCACCCGGCGTTGGACAACTAATGAAAAACTGTTTTTT. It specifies CASTRRWTTNEKLFF.

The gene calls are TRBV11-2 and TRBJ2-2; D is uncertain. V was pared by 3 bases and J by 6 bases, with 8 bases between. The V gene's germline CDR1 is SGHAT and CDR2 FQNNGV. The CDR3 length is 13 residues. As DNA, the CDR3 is TGTGCCAGCAGCTTGGGCGAGGCCGGGGAGCTGTTTTTT. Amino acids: CASSLGEAGELFF.